A selection of T cell receptor beta chains follows, all from one sample in a study of OX40 agonist ivuxolimab in advanced cancers. The assay was immunoSEQ multiplex PCR, and TCRdb's table has in-frame clones only and misses some. The sample has fewer than 70,000 clones, roughly 84% seen once. Specimen: CD4+ or CD8+ T cells sorted from blood, collected in a trial of the OX40 agonist ivuxolimab. Receptors were obtained from an adult with an advanced solid tumor such as melanoma, head and neck, liver or kidney cancer. Each CDR3 is given with its conserved first and last residue. A D gene is named only where the DNA matches it firmly. Clone size is not always given. Where it is, it says once, few, many or a class for expanded clones.

size,D,V,J,CDR3,DNA
.,.,TRBV5-1,TRBJ1-3,CASSLGTSGNTIYF,TGCGCCAGCAGCCTGGGGACGTCGGGAAACACCATATATTTT
once,TRBD1,TRBV7-8,TRBJ2-3,CASSSRTGGIDTQYF,TGTGCCAGCAGCTCTCGGACAGGGGGCATAGATACGCAGTATTTT
.,.,TRBV9,TRBJ1-2,CASSGTVNDGYTF,TGTGCCAGCAGCGGGACAGTAAATGATGGCTACACCTTC
.,TRBD1,TRBV7-3,TRBJ1-2,CASSELTGGPFTF,TGTGCCAGCAGCGAACTCACAGGGGGACCCTTCACCTTC
.,.,TRBV10-1,TRBJ2-1,CASSESRTRSGQFF,TGCGCCAGCAGTGAGTCGAGGACTCGGAGCGGGCAGTTCTTC
once,.,TRBV19,TRBJ2-1,CASSIAESSYNEQFF,TGTGCCAGTAGTATAGCAGAGAGCTCCTACAATGAGCAGTTCTTC
.,TRBD2,TRBV5-1,TRBJ2-7,CASSLRVAGGPFEQYF,TGCGCCAGCAGCTTGCGGGTTGCGGGAGGGCCCTTCGAGCAGTACTTC
.,.,TRBV19,TRBJ2-7,CASSMLVRAAFYEQYF,TGTGCCAGTAGTATGTTAGTGCGGGCCGCTTTCTACGAGCAGTACTTC
.,TRBD1,TRBV15,TRBJ1-1,CATSREGTGGRRTEAFF,TGTGCCACCAGCAGAGAGGGGACAGGGGGCCGTAGGACTGAAGCTTTCTTT
.,.,TRBV5-1,TRBJ2-6,CASSFNPGANVLTF,TGCGCCAGCAGCTTTAATCCTGGGGCCAACGTCCTGACTTTC
.,.,TRBV6-5,TRBJ2-5,CASSYSGGGGETQYF,TGTGCCAGCAGTTACTCAGGCGGAGGGGGAGAGACCCAGTACTTC
.,.,TRBV19,TRBJ2-7,CASRGAYEQYF,TGTGCCAGTAGGGGGGCCTACGAGCAGTACTTC
.,.,TRBV7-8,TRBJ2-7,CASSPSPYEQYF,TGTGCCAGCAGCCCCTCCCCCTACGAGCAGTACTTC
.,.,TRBV29-1,TRBJ2-5,CSVGEETQYF,TGCAGCGTTGGTGAGGAGACCCAGTACTTC
few,TRBD2,TRBV14,TRBJ2-3,CASSWGLAGADTQYF,TGTGCCAGCAGCTGGGGACTAGCGGGAGCTGATACGCAGTATTTT
.,TRBD2,TRBV5-6,TRBJ2-1,CASSRGLSGLYNEQFF,TGTGCCAGCAGCCGGGGACTAAGCGGACTGTACAATGAGCAGTTCTTC
.,.,TRBV5-1,TRBJ1-1,CASSLYSTSGTEAFF,TGCGCCAGCAGCTTGTATTCCACCTCAGGCACTGAAGCTTTCTTT
.,.,TRBV4-3,TRBJ1-1,CASSQNEGVNTEAFF,TGCGCCAGCAGCCAAAACGAAGGGGTGAACACTGAAGCTTTCTTT
.,.,TRBV11-1,TRBJ2-3,CASSHIRDFSTDTQYF,TGTGCCAGCAGCCACATAAGGGACTTTAGCACAGATACGCAGTATTTT
.,.,TRBV2,TRBJ2-7,CASTLSSYEQYF,TGTGCCAGCACCTTAAGCTCCTACGAGCAGTACTTC
.,.,TRBV7-8,TRBJ2-7,CASSLGPEREQYF,TGTGCCAGCAGCCTCGGACCAGAAAGGGAGCAGTACTTC
.,TRBD1,TRBV9,TRBJ1-2,CASRLHLDRGCDGYTF,TGTGCCAGCAGACTACACTTAGACAGGGGATGTGATGGCTACACCTTC
.,.,TRBV9,TRBJ2-1,CASSVGAYNEQFF,TGTGCCAGCAGCGTAGGCGCCTACAATGAGCAGTTCTTC
once,.,TRBV7-2,TRBJ2-5,CASSLPGEETQYF,TGTGCCAGCAGCCTCCCAGGAGAAGAGACCCAGTACTTC
.,TRBD1,TRBV5-4,TRBJ1-2,CASSLELGTGGAWGYTF,TGTGCCAGCAGCTTGGAACTCGGGACAGGGGGCGCGTGGGGCTACACCTTC
.,TRBD1,TRBV6-1,TRBJ1-1,CASTHPGQGYTEAFF,TGTGCCAGCACCCACCCGGGACAGGGGTACACTGAAGCTTTCTTT
.,.,TRBV6-1,TRBJ1-3,CASSEFAGSGNTIYF,TGTGCCAGCAGTGAATTCGCGGGCTCTGGAAACACCATATATTTT
.,.,TRBV19,TRBJ1-5,CASSITYSNQPQHF,TGTGCCAGTAGTATCACCTACAGCAATCAGCCCCAGCATTTT
.,.,TRBV2,TRBJ2-5,CASKLGHGGETQYF,TGTGCCAGCAAGTTGGGGCATGGGGGGGAGACCCAGTACTTC
.,.,TRBV28,TRBJ2-5,CASRPSSGTQYF,TGTGCCAGCAGGCCGTCCTCAGGGACCCAGTACTTC
.,.,TRBV11-1,TRBJ2-6,CASSLDFRPGANVLTF,TGTGCCAGCAGCTTGGACTTCCGGCCCGGGGCCAACGTCCTGACTTTC
.,.,TRBV5-1,TRBJ2-5,CASSLLGGRSNQETQYF,TGCGCCAGCAGCCTCCTCGGGGGCCGATCAAACCAAGAGACCCAGTACTTC
.,.,TRBV7-2,TRBJ1-5,CASSLSNQPQHF,TGTGCCAGCAGCTTATCTAATCAGCCCCAGCATTTT
.,.,TRBV5-6,TRBJ2-5,CASSPLGVQETQYF,TGTGCCAGCAGCCCCCTCGGGGTCCAAGAGACCCAGTACTTC
.,TRBD1,TRBV27,TRBJ1-2,CASSPKTGTGGGGYTF,TGTGCCAGCAGTCCTAAAACCGGGACAGGGGGCGGAGGCTACACCTTC
.,.,TRBV5-1,TRBJ1-2,CASKPRDIGPYGYTF,TGCGCCAGTAAGCCCCGGGACATTGGGCCCTATGGCTACACCTTC
.,.,TRBV15,TRBJ1-2,CATSRDNYGYTF,TGTGCCACCAGCAGAGATAACTATGGCTACACCTTC
.,.,TRBV6-1,TRBJ2-1,CASTVFSGINEQFF,TGTGCCAGCACCGTTTTCTCAGGGATCAATGAGCAGTTCTTC
.,.,TRBV7-2,TRBJ2-1,CASSDVGAYNEQFF,TGTGCCAGCAGCGATGTCGGCGCCTACAATGAGCAGTTCTTC
few,.,TRBV7-9,TRBJ1-2,CASSSEGYGYTF,TGTGCCAGCAGCTCAGAGGGATATGGCTACACCTTC
.,.,TRBV6-6,TRBJ2-5,CASRPRGGGETQYF,TGTGCCAGCAGGCCACGTGGAGGAGGGGAGACCCAGTACTTC
.,TRBD2,TRBV28,TRBJ2-5,CASSTSGTSGQETQYF,TGTGCCAGCAGTACCAGCGGGACTAGCGGGCAAGAGACCCAGTACTTC
.,TRBD1,TRBV7-2,TRBJ2-7,CASSLTGGIYEQYF,TGTGCCAGCAGCTTGACAGGGGGAATCTACGAGCAGTACTTC
.,TRBD1,TRBV5-4,TRBJ2-7,CASSLSGQGSREQYF,TGTGCCAGCAGCTTGTCGGGACAGGGGAGTCGGGAGCAGTACTTC
.,TRBD1,TRBV14,TRBJ1-3,CASSQRGQAYSGNTIYF,TGTGCCAGCAGCCAGCGCGGACAGGCCTACTCTGGAAACACCATATATTTT
.,TRBD1,TRBV5-1,TRBJ2-2,CASTATGGADTGELFF,TGCGCCAGCACTGCCACAGGGGGCGCGGACACCGGGGAGCTGTTTTTT
.,.,TRBV19,TRBJ1-5,CASSINADEKDQPQHF,TGTGCCAGTAGTATCAATGCGGACGAGAAGGATCAGCCCCAGCATTTT
.,.,TRBV4-3,TRBJ2-5,CASSPDDEETQYF,TGCGCCAGCAGCCCAGACGATGAGGAGACCCAGTACTTC
.,.,TRBV5-4,TRBJ2-5,CASSVSTNRETQYF,TGTGCCAGCAGCGTTTCGACAAACCGGGAGACCCAGTACTTC
.,.,TRBV5-1,TRBJ2-3,CASSLSGTDTQYF,TGCGCCAGCAGCCTATCTGGGACAGATACGCAGTATTTT
.,.,TRBV28,TRBJ2-7,CASSIQAYEQYF,TGTGCCAGCAGCATTCAGGCGTACGAGCAGTACTTC